The 25 T cell receptor beta chains below all came from one sample that was sequenced in a study of high-grade serous ovarian cancer treatment subgroups. The tumor samples were collected prior to definitive surgery or chemotherapy. Generated by immunoSEQ multiplex PCR, the TCRdb table keeps only in-frame clones and is missing some. The sample has about 7,700 clones; approximately 72% are singletons. Sample: tumor tissue. Receptors originate from a human donor with high-grade serous ovarian cancer.

The genes are TRBV7-2 and TRBJ2-7, with D unresolved. Germline loops: CDR1 SGHTA, CDR2 FQGNSA. CDR3 length: 14 amino acids. V lost 2 bases to trimming and J lost 2 bases, with 10 bases between them. DNA of the CDR3: TGTGCCAGCAGCTTACACAGTTTTACCTACGAGCAGTACTTC. Translated: CASSLHSFTYEQYF.

V gene TRBV27 combines with J gene TRBJ2-5; tentative D call: TRBD1 (5 bases). Germline CDR1 and CDR2: MNHEY and SMNVEV (reference sequence). Trimming took 2 bases from V and 0 from J, leaving 10 bases between them. The CDR3 has 15 residues. The CDR3 here is CASSLNRWDQETQYF. The CDR3 nucleotides are TGTGCCAGCAGTTTAAACAGGTGGGACCAAGAGACCCAGTACTTC.

The J gene is TRBJ1-1, the V gene TRBV5-4; D is undetermined. V dropped 4 bases and J dropped 0 bases, with 10 bases sitting between them. CDR3 length: 14 residues. Germline values: CDR1 SGHNT, CDR2 YYREEE (reference sequence). The CDR3 reads CASSPYSVNTEAFF. CDR3 nucleotides: TGTGCCAGCAGCCCCTACTCGGTGAACACTGAAGCTTTCTTT. Based on the CDR3 plus reference TRBV5-4 and TRBJ1-1, the full variable domain is ETGVTQSPTHLIKTRGQQVTLRCSSQSGHNTVSWYQQALGQGPQFIFQYYREEENGRGNFPPRFSGLQFPNYSSELNVNALELDDSALYLCASSPYSVNTEAFFGQGTRLTVV.

There are a few counts of this clone. The chain couples TRBV28 to TRBJ2-1; 7 nucleotides align to TRBD2. Looked up from germline, CDR1 is MDHEN and CDR2 is SYDVKM. The CDR3 loop spans 16 amino acids. With V trimmed by 6 bases and J by 1 base, 9 bases remained unmatched. CDR3 protein: CASSLSQRGSYNEQFF. CDR3 nucleotide sequence: TGTGCCAGCAGCCTATCCCAGCGGGGATCCTACAATGAGCAGTTCTTC. Filled out from reference TRBV28 and TRBJ2-1, the complete variable domain reads DVKVTQSSRYLVKRTGEKVFLECVQDMDHENMFWYRQDPGLGLRLIYFSYDVKMKEKGDIPEGYSVSREKKERFSLILESASTNQTSMYLCASSLSQRGSYNEQFFGPGTRLTVL.

The sample holds one count of this clone. V gene TRBV5-4 combines with J gene TRBJ2-1; possibly TRBD1 for D (6 bases). The CDR3 is 15 residues long. Deletions cut 5 bases from V and 1 base from J, with 13 bases between. CDR1 is SGHNT and CDR2 is YYREEE in the germline V gene (reference sequence). The CDR3 nucleotides read TGTGCCAGCAGACCGACAGGCCCTTCCTACAATGAGCAGTTCTTC. This encodes CASRPTGPSYNEQFF.

The chain combines TRBV7-3 with TRBJ2-1; D may be TRBD2 (6 bases). The ends were cut back, 5 bases at V and 3 bases at J, with 14 bases in the middle. The CDR3 totals 15 residues. Germline values: CDR1 SGHTA, CDR2 FQGTGA. The CDR3 here is CASSMGSGVYNEQFF. DNA of the CDR3: TGTGCCAGCAGCATGGGATCGGGGGTCTACAATGAGCAGTTCTTC.

The chain is built from TRBV28 and TRBJ2-7; D perhaps matches TRBD1 (5 bases). CDR1 is MDHEN, CDR2 SYDVKM, per germline. V was trimmed by 5 bases and J by 3 bases, leaving 20 bases between them. The CDR3 spans 16 residues. In DNA, the CDR3 is TGTGCCAGCAGTATAGCCCTCACCAGGGTAATCTACGAGCAGTACTTC. Translating gives CASSIALTRVIYEQYF.

This clone appeared a few times. The chain combines TRBV14 with TRBJ1-1; possibly TRBD1 for D (6 bases). The germline gives CDR1 SGHDN, CDR2 FVKESK. This CDR3 has 15 residues. The germline V and J ends were trimmed by 1 base and 1 base, with 10 bases remaining between them. The CDR3 coding sequence is TGTGCCAGCAGCCAAGGTGGGGGGCGGAACACTGAAGCTTTCTTT. Its protein is CASSQGGGRNTEAFF.

This clone is medium-sized by share. The chain combines TRBV7-9 with TRBJ2-1; 12 bases match TRBD2. CDR1 SEHNR and CDR2 FQNEAQ come from the germline V gene (reference sequence). J lost 7 bases, V lost 2 bases, and 12 bases had no gene match. CDR3 length equals 18 residues. The DNA for the CDR3 is TGTGCCAGCAGCTTATCCGCAACCGGGACTAGCGGGCGGAATGAGCAGTTCTTC. Protein: CASSLSATGTSGRNEQFF.

The chain is built from TRBV14 and TRBJ2-5, with D tentatively TRBD1 (7 bases). This CDR3 has 12 amino acids. V lost 4 bases and J lost 5, with 8 bases in between. Germline CDR1 and CDR2: SGHDN and FVKESK. This CDR3 reads CASSPGGETQYF. In DNA form, the CDR3 reads TGTGCCAGCAGCCCAGGGGGGGAGACCCAGTACTTC.

This clone was seen more than once but under ten times. The chain couples TRBV29-1 to TRBJ1-1; unclear D gene. CDR1 SQVTM and CDR2 ANQGSEA come from the germline V gene. This CDR3 contains 11 residues. The V end lost 5 bases, the J end lost 9 bases, and 13 bases lay between the germline ends. CDR3: CSVSFPVQAFF. In nucleotides, the CDR3 is TGCAGCGTTTCATTCCCTGTACAAGCTTTCTTT.

The chain has TRBV29-1 and TRBJ2-1; the match to TRBD2 covers 9 bases. Germline CDR1 reads SQVTM; CDR2 reads ANQGSEA. V lost 4 bases, J lost 7 bases, and 8 bases stayed unmatched. The CDR3 sequence is 14 residues long. The CDR3 protein is CSVGPAGGGNEQFF. The CDR3 DNA reads TGCAGCGTTGGTCCAGCGGGAGGAGGGAATGAGCAGTTCTTC.

The rearrangement uses TRBV6-1 and TRBJ2-3; the match to TRBD1 covers 7 bases. The junction had 8 bases not matched to a gene; V was cut back by 6 bases and J by 2 bases. Germline lookup yields CDR1 MNHNS and CDR2 SASEGT. The CDR3 spans 15 residues. The CDR3 DNA reads TGTGCCAGCAGAGAAACAGGGGCAGTCACAGATACGCAGTATTTT. Amino acids: CASRETGAVTDTQYF.

There are a few counts of this clone. The V call is TRBV29-1, the J call TRBJ2-5; 7 positions agree with TRBD2. The V gene end was trimmed by 6 bases and the J gene end by 2 bases; junction bases not matched to a gene: 6. The CDR3 loop spans 13 amino acids. The germline gives CDR1 SQVTM, CDR2 ANQGSEA. CDR3 nucleotide sequence: TGCAGCGTCCAAAGCGGGGATCAAGAGACCCAGTACTTC. Protein: CSVQSGDQETQYF.

The chain joins TRBV11-3 to TRBJ1-4, with D possibly matching TRBD1 (6 bases). V lost 5 bases and J 3 bases, leaving 13 bases between the germline ends. Germline V gene data show CDR1 as SGHNT and CDR2 as YENEEA. The CDR3 is 15 amino acids. The CDR3 bases are TGTGCCAGCAGCCTAATACAGGGAGCTAATGAAAAACTGTTTTTT. It translates to CASSLIQGANEKLFF. The full variable domain, completed using reference TRBV11-3 and TRBJ1-4, is EAGVVQSPRYKIIEKKQPVAFWCNPISGHNTLYWYLQNLGQGPELLIRYENEEAVDDSQLPKDRFSAERLKGVDSTLKIQPAELGDSAVYLCASSLIQGANEKLFFGSGTQLSVL.

The chain carries TRBV7-9 and TRBJ2-5; D is perhaps TRBD1 or TRBD2 (5 bases each). With 5 bases removed from V and 4 bases from J, the gap between germline ends came to 14 bases. Looked up from germline, CDR1 is SEHNR and CDR2 is FQNEAQ (reference sequence). This CDR3 region has 14 residues. The CDR3 here is CASSVLRDRETQYF. CDR3 nucleotide sequence: TGTGCCAGCAGCGTACTTCGGGACCGAGAGACCCAGTACTTC.

The gene calls are TRBV6-1 and TRBJ2-6; possibly TRBD1 or TRBD2 for D (5 bases each). CDR3 length: 17 residues. The V and J ends lost 4 bases and 0 bases respectively, with 13 bases between them. The V gene's germline CDR1 is MNHNS and CDR2 SASEGT. CDR3 DNA sequence: TGTGCCAGCAGTGTCATCGGGGCCAACTCTGGGGCCAACGTCCTGACTTTC. It is translated as CASSVIGANSGANVLTF.

V is TRBV29-1 and J is TRBJ2-7, with 7 bases that match TRBD2. With 4 bases clipped from V and 3 bases from J, the junction kept 6 bases outside the gene matches. The CDR3 contains 13 residues. Germline values: CDR1 SQVTM, CDR2 ANQGSEA. The CDR3 DNA follows: TGCAGCGTTGCCTTGGGAGGGCTCTACGAGCAGTACTTC. Its translation is CSVALGGLYEQYF.

The chain has TRBV4-3 and TRBJ1-6; TRBD1 aligns across 9 bases. Per germline, CDR1 LGHNA and CDR2 YSLEER. Trimming at V came to 3 bases and at J to 6 bases, leaving 0 bases not matched to a gene. The CDR3 has 14 amino acids. DNA of the CDR3: TGCGCCAGCAGCCAGGGACAGGGTAATTCACCCCTCCACTTT. Protein product: CASSQGQGNSPLHF.

The V call is TRBV7-9, the J call TRBJ1-5, with D possibly TRBD1 on 6 matching bases. Deletions cut 4 bases from V and 7 bases from J, with 11 bases between. CDR1 is SEHNR, CDR2 FQNEAQ, per germline (reference sequence). The CDR3 has 13 amino acids. The CDR3 region is CASSSDRLQPQHF. CDR3 nucleotides: TGTGCCAGCAGCTCCGACAGGCTACAGCCCCAGCATTTT.

Of note for this clone: The junction differs from germline at one of its ends, possibly a read error. The rearrangement links TRBV7-2 to TRBJ2-5; 11 nucleotides match TRBD2. This CDR3 is built from 14 residues. In germline, CDR1 is SGHTA, CDR2 FQGNSA. CDR3 region: CASSLAGGQETQYF. CDR3 bases: TGTGCCAGCAGCCTAGCGGGAGGACAAGAGACCCAGTACTTC.

The V gene is TRBV10-3, the J gene TRBJ2-7; possibly TRBD1 for D (6 bases). This CDR3 spans 12 amino acids. V lost 11 bases and J lost 0, with 11 bases in between. The V gene's germline CDR1 is ENHRY and CDR2 SYGVKD. The CDR3 DNA follows: TGTGCCGCTAGGGACAACTCCTACGAGCAGTACTTC. Amino acids: CAARDNSYEQYF.

This chain links TRBV18 with TRBJ1-2, with D hard to call. Germline values: CDR1 KGHSH, CDR2 LQKENI. V lost 5 bases to trimming and J lost 8 bases, with 15 bases between them. The CDR3 spans 13 residues. CDR3 coding DNA: TGTGCCAGCTCAACGGACGTGCCGGGAGGCTACACCTTC. Amino acid sequence: CASSTDVPGGYTF.

This clone has more than one count but fewer than ten. The chain uses TRBV18 and TRBJ2-5, with a possible D match to TRBD2 (5 bases). CDR1 is KGHSH, CDR2 LQKENI, per germline. Trimming pared 1 base from V and 5 bases from J, leaving 5 bases between. This CDR3 spans 12 amino acids. The CDR3 nucleotides are TGTGCCAGCTCACCACGGGAGGAGACCCAGTACTTC. Its protein is CASSPREETQYF.

The chain uses TRBV7-3 and TRBJ2-2, with TRBD2 identical over 12 bases. Germline loops: CDR1 SGHTA, CDR2 FQGTGA. Trimming at V came to 5 bases and at J to 4 bases, leaving 8 bases not matched to a gene. The CDR3 totals 17 residues. CDR3 nucleotide sequence: TGTGCCAGCAGCCCAAATCCGGGACTAGCGGGCACCGGGGAGCTGTTTTTT. Encoded protein: CASSPNPGLAGTGELFF.